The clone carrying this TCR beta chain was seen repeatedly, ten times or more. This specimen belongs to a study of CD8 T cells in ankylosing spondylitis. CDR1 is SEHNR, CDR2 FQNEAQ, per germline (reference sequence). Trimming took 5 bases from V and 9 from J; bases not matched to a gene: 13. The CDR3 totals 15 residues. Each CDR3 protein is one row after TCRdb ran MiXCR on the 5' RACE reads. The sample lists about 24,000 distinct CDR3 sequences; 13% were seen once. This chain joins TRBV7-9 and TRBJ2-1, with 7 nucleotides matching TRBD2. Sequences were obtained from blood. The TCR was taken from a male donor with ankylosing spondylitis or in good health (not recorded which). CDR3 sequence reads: CASSAPSGRGGEQFF. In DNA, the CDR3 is TGTGCCAGCAGCGCTCCTAGCGGCCGGGGTGGTGAGCAGTTCTTC.